This TCR beta chain was recovered during a study of PD-1 blockade in classical Hodgkin lymphoma. TCRdb keeps only in-frame clones here, not all; method: immunoSEQ multiplex PCR. In the table there are 9,000 to 10,000 clones, approximately 80% of which are singletons. The CDR3 loop spans 14 amino acids. Germline trimming cut 2 bases from V and 7 bases from J; bases unmatched to any gene: 4. Germline loops: CDR1 SGDLS, CDR2 YYNGEE. The time point is: cycle 4 day 1 (C4D1), after less than seven weeks of nivolumab. Each patient relapsed following autologous stem cell transplantation, and prior brentuximab vedotin exposure differed. Negative selection with magnetic separation was used to purify CD4+ T cells from thawed PBMCs.

Here the sequenced sample was CD4+ T cells from blood, taken before the fourth cycle of nivolumab. This chain joins TRBV9 and TRBJ2-5; 11 bases are shared with TRBD2. The TCR comes from a human donor with classical Hodgkin lymphoma. The CDR3: CASSVGTSGRTQYF. DNA for the CDR3: TGTGCCAGCAGCGTCGGGACTAGCGGAAGGACCCAGTACTTC.